The present entry profiles one T cell receptor beta chain with its context. Its specificity is not known. Here immunoSEQ multiplex PCR was the method, and the copy in TCRdb shows in-frame clones only, minus some. Of about 150,000 clones in the sample, about nine tenths were seen once. Time point given: blood 2 weeks post-SBRT. Stated treatment: 15 Gy SBRT to primary tumor, nephrectomy 4 weeks later. The tumor was a clear cell renal cell carcinoma. These data come from a study of radiation and T cells in renal cell carcinoma. Notes on the study in general: In blood, top tumor clones expanded by 2 weeks, shrinking by 4.

After removal of 10 bases from V and 9 bases from J, the junction contained 11 bases not matched to a gene. The germline CDR1 and CDR2 sequences are MNHNS and SASEGT. This CDR3 is built from 12 residues. The sequenced sample was blood, obtained from a patient whose treatment included radiotherapy and nephrectomy. The rearrangement uses TRBV6-1 and TRBJ2-7; 8 nucleotides align to TRBD1. This clonotype was obtained from a woman between 45 and 60 years old with renal cell carcinoma. Written as DNA, the CDR3 is TGTGCCACAAAATTGTCAGGGGGCCTGCAGTACTTC. Translation: CATKLSGGLQYF.